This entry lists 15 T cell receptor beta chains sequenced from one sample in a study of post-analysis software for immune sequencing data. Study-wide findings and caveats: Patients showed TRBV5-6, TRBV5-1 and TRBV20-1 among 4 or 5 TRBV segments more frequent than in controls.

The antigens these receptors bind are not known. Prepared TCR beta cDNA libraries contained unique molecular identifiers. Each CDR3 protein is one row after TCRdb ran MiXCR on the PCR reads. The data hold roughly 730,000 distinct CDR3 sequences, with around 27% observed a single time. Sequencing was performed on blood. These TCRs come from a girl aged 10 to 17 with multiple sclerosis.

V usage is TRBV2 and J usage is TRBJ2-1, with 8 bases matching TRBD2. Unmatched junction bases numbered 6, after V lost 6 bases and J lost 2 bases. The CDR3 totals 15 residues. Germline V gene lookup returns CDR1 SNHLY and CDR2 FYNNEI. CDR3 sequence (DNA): TGTGCCAGCAGCGAGAGCGGGAGTACCTACAATGAGCAGTTCTTC. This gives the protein CASSESGSTYNEQFF. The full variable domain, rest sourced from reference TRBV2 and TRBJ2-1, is EPEVTQTPSHQVTQMGQEVILRCVPISNHLYFYWYRQILGQKVEFLVSFYNNEISEKSEIFDDQFSVERPDGSNFTLKIRSTKLEDSAMYFCASSESGSTYNEQFFGPGTRLTVL.

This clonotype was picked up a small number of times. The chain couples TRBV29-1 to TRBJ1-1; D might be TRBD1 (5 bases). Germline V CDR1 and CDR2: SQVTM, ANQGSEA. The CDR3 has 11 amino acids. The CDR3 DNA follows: TGCGGGAGTGGGACGAACACTGAAGCTTTCTTT. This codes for CGSGTNTEAFF.

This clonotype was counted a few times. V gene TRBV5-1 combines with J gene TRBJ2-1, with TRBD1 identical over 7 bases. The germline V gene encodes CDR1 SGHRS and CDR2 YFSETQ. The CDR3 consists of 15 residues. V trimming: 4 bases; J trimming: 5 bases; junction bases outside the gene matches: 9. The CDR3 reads CASSLGQVLHNEQFF. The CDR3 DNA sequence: TGCGCCAGCAGCCTCGGACAGGTCTTGCACAATGAGCAGTTCTTC.

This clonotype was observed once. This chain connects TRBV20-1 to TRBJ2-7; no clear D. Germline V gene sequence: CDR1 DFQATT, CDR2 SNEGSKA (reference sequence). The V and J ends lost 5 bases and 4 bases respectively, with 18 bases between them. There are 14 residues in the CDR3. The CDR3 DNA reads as TGCAGTGCTGTCAAACCGGAGACGAGGTACGAGCAGTACTTC. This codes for CSAVKPETRYEQYF.

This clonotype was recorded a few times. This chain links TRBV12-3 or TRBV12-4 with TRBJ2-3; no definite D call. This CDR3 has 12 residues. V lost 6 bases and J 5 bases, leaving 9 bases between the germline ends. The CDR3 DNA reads TGTGCCAGCAGCCCCAGAGTAGATACGCAGTATTTT. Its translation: CASSPRVDTQYF.

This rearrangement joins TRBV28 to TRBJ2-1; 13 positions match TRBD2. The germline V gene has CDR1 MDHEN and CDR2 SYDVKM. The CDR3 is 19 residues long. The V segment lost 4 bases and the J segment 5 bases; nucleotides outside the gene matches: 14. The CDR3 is CASSSPGLAGRGKNNEQFF. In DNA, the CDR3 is TGTGCCAGCAGTTCACCGGGACTAGCGGGAAGAGGGAAAAACAATGAGCAGTTCTTC.

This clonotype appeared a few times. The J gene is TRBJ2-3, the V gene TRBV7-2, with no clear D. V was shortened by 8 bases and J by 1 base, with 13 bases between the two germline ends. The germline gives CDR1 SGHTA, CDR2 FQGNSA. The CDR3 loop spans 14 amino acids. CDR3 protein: CASLRIDRTDTQYF. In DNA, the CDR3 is TGTGCCAGCCTTAGGATAGATCGCACAGATACGCAGTATTTT.

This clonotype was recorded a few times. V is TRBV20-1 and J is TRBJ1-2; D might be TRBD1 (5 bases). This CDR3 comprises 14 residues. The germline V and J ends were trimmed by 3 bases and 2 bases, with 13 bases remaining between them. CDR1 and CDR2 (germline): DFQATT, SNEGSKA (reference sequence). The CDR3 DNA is TGCAGTGCTAGCCAGGGTCGGGACAACTATGGCTACACCTTC. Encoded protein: CSASQGRDNYGYTF.

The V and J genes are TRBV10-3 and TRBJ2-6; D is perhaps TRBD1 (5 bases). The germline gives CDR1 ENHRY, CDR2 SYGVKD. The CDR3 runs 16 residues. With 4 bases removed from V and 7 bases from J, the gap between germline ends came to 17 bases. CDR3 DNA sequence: TGTGCCATCAGTGTTGACAGCCTATTAGGCGCCAACGTCCTGACTTTC. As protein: CAISVDSLLGANVLTF.

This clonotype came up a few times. The CDR3 DNA follows: TGTGCCAGCAGGGCAGGGCGGTATAATTCACCCCTCCACTTT. Its protein product is CASRAGRYNSPLHF. V gene TRBV6-1 combines with J gene TRBJ1-6; D is possibly TRBD1 (5 bases). Trimming removed 6 bases from V and 4 bases from J, with 10 bases in between. The CDR3 is 14 amino acids. Germline V lookup: CDR1 MNHNS, CDR2 SASEGT.

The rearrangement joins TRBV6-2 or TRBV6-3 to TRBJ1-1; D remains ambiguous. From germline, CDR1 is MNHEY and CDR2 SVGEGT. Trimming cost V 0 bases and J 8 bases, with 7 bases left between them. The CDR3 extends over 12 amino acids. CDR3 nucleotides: TGTGCCAGCAGTTACTCGAGGCAGGAAGCTTTCTTT. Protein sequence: CASSYSRQEAFF.

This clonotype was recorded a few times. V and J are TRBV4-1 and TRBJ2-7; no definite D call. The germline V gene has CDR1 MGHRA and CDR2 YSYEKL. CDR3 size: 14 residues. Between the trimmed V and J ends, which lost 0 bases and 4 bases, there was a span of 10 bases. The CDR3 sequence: CASSQEPQPYEQYF. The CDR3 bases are TGCGCCAGCAGCCAAGAGCCCCAACCTTACGAGCAGTACTTC.

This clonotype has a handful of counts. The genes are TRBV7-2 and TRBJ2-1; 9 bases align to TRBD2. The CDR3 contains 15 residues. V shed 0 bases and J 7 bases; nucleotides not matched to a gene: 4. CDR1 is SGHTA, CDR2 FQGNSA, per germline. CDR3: CASSLASGGWNEQFF. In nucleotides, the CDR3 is TGTGCCAGCAGCTTAGCTAGCGGGGGCTGGAATGAGCAGTTCTTC.

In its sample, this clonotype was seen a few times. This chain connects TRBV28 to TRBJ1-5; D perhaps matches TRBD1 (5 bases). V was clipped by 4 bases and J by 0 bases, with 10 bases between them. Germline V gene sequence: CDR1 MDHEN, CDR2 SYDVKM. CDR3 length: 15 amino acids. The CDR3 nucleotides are TGTGCCAGCAGTTCCAGGGCCCATAGCAATCAGCCCCAGCATTTT. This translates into CASSSRAHSNQPQHF.

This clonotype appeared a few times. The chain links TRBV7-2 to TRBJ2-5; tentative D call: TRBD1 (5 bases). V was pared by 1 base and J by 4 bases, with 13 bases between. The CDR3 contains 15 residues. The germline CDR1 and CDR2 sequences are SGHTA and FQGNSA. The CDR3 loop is CASSLEGSRAETQYF. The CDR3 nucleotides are TGTGCCAGCAGCTTAGAAGGTTCCAGGGCAGAGACCCAGTACTTC.